The next 3 T cell receptor beta chains were all read from a single sample in a study of CD8+CD57+ T cells in acquired aplastic anemia. The use of genomic DNA as template underpinned the TCR beta VDJ and CDR3 profiling. TCRdb reanalysed the reads using MiXCR and keeps one entry per CDR3 protein. The repertoire consists of around 400,000 distinct CDR3 sequences, with about 70% occurring once and the leading ten covering less than 4%. Source material: sorted CD4+, CD8+, or CD8+CD57+ T cells (not recorded which) from PBMCs. Receptor source: a human donor in good health, serving as a control.

On this clonotype: Without the conserved terminal phenylalanine or tryptophan, this CDR3 likely stems from a read error. The rearrangement joins TRBV7-7 to TRBJ1-2; D perhaps matches TRBD1 (5 bases). Germline V gene lookup returns CDR1 SSHAT and CDR2 FNYEAQ (reference sequence). The CDR3 contains 12 residues. CDR3 sequence: CATSTLRQGYTS. The CDR3 coding sequence is TGTGCCACCAGCACCCTTCGACAGGGCTACACCTCC.

The DNA for the CDR3 is TGTGCCAGCAACTCCGGGACAGGGAATACACCCCTCCACTTT. Amino acid sequence: CASNSGTGNTPLHF. The rearrangement joins TRBV7-9 to TRBJ1-6, with 9 bases lining up with TRBD1. Losses at the gene ends were 7 bases for V and 11 bases for J; bases not matched to a gene: 9. Germline V gives CDR1 SEHNR, CDR2 FQNEAQ (reference sequence). The CDR3 consists of 14 residues. Using reference TRBV7-9 and TRBJ1-6 for the parts outside the CDR3, the full variable domain is DTGVSQNPRHKITKRGQNVTFRCDPISEHNRLYWYRQTLGQGPEFLTYFQNEAQLEKSRLLSDRFSAERPKGSFSTLEIQRTEQGDSAMYLCASNSGTGNTPLHFGNGTRLTVT.

This clonotype has just one count. This CDR3 fails to terminate in the conserved phenylalanine or tryptophan, so it likely reflects a read error. No DNA is shown, since the ends of the CDR3 on it are uncertain; the CDR3 is the one TCRdb lists. This chain joins TRBV7-3 and TRBJ2-7; the D call TRBD2 from the table was never checked on the DNA. Germline V CDR1 and CDR2: SGHTA, FQGTGA. The CDR3 numbers 13 amino acids, ends counted. The CDR3 sequence: CASSLGRGQYLYP.